The sequence of this T cell receptor (beta chain) was determined in a study of blood T cell repertoires in COVID-19. Overall study context: Samples of COVID-19 (acute and convalescent) were obtained from the United States, Italy and Spain. The analysed material was cDNA or gDNA that came from T cells, B-cell-depleted T cells, or PBMCs.

Per the original methods: Reference gene primer amplification gave estimated nucleated cell counts. Produced via immunoSEQ multiplex PCR; TCRdb's table is partial and in-frame only. Clonal size and the V and J genes are those of that table, whereas D and trimming came from the DNA. The data contain approximately 140,000 clones, around 83% of them singletons. The CDR3 is made up of 14 amino acids. Deletions cut 5 bases from V and 2 bases from J, with 10 bases between. Looked up from germline, CDR1 is LGHNA and CDR2 is YNFKEQ. The chain links TRBV4-2 to TRBJ2-1, with a tentative D call TRBD2 (6 bases). The material sequenced was peripheral blood. This TCR came from a man aged 35 to 55 with active or convalescent COVID-19. CDR3 in amino acids: CASSAAGPYNEQFF. The DNA for the CDR3 is TGTGCCAGCAGCGCGGCGGGGCCCTACAATGAGCAGTTCTTC.